The 14 T cell receptor beta chains below all came from one sample that was sequenced in a study of Graves' ophthalmopathy and Graves' hyperthyroidism. Amplification of the TCR beta CDR3 regions used RNA transcripts (as template). Second-round multiplex PCR followed a first-round RT-PCR using HTBI primers. TCRdb called the multiplex PCR reads again in MiXCR, with one record for every CDR3 protein. Among 360,000 or so distinct CDR3 sequences listed, around 19% were seen once. Sequenced material: peripheral blood. Receptors were obtained from a young woman with Graves' ophthalmopathy.

This clonotype was recorded at least ten times. The CDR3 region has the DNA TGTGCCAGCAGCTTAGGAGCGGGGTTCGAAGCTTTCTTT. Its protein is CASSLGAGFEAFF. This chain connects TRBV11-3 to TRBJ1-1; D is ambiguous. Trimming took 1 base from V and 8 from J, leaving 11 bases between them. The CDR3 is 13 residues long. Germline CDR1 and CDR2: SGHNT and YENEEA.

This clonotype is a singleton in its sample. This chain joins TRBV7-2 and TRBJ1-5, with a possible D match to TRBD1 (5 bases). The CDR3 is 14 residues long. V lost 3 bases to trimming and J lost 6 bases, with 12 bases between them. Germline CDR1 SGHTA, CDR2 FQGNSA. Here the CDR3 DNA reads TGTGCCAGCAGCTTGGGTCAGGGTCCTCAGCCCCAGCATTTT. Protein product: CASSLGQGPQPQHF. Combining the CDR3 with reference TRBV7-2 and TRBJ1-5 gives the whole variable domain GAGVSQSPSNKVTEKGKDVELRCDPISGHTALYWYRQSLGQGLEFLIYFQGNSAPDKSGLPSDRFSAERTGGSVSTLTIQRTQQEDSAVYLCASSLGQGPQPQHFGDGTRLSIL.

The V gene is TRBV6-5, the J gene TRBJ2-7; D call uncertain. V lost 4 bases and J lost 0, with 13 bases in between. CDR3 size: 15 residues. Germline values: CDR1 MNHEY, CDR2 SVGAGI. CDR3 sequence: CASSSKVRSSYEQYF. The CDR3, as DNA: TGTGCCAGCAGTTCCAAGGTGCGCAGCTCCTACGAGCAGTACTTC.

This clonotype was seen repeatedly, ten times or more. This chain uses TRBV6-5 with TRBJ1-5; no definite D call. The V and J ends lost 0 bases and 12 bases respectively, with 15 bases between them. Germline values: CDR1 MNHEY, CDR2 SVGAGI. The CDR3 length is 14 residues. The CDR3 spells CASSYSVEVTVQHF. For the CDR3, the DNA is TGTGCCAGCAGTTACTCGGTCGAGGTCACGGTCCAGCATTTT.

This clonotype showed up many times. The chain links TRBV6-5 to TRBJ1-1; TRBD1 agrees at 7 bases. Per germline, CDR1 MNHEY and CDR2 SVGAGI. The CDR3 is made up of 11 amino acids. The V gene end was trimmed by 7 bases and the J gene end by 10 bases; junction bases not matched to a gene: 6. CDR3 DNA: TGTGCCAGCAAGTTGACAGGGCCAGCTTTCTTT. Translating it yields CASKLTGPAFF.

This clonotype showed up many times. This rearrangement joins TRBV6-1 to TRBJ1-2; D may be TRBD1 (5 bases). CDR3 length: 14 amino acids. The ends were cut back, 4 bases at V and 12 bases at J, with 21 bases in the middle. Germline V lookup: CDR1 MNHNS, CDR2 SASEGT. The CDR3 coding sequence is TGTGCCAGCAGTGCCAAGGACACCTTTATGGCTAACACCTTC. It codes for CASSAKDTFMANTF.

This clonotype was counted many times. J is TRBJ2-7 and V is TRBV20-1; D tentatively fits TRBD1 or TRBD2 (5 bases each). Germline V CDR1 and CDR2: DFQATT, SNEGSKA (reference sequence). This CDR3 has 12 residues. In DNA form, the CDR3 reads TGCAGCGGCTCCGGGGCTTCTCCGGAGCAGTACTTC. It encodes CSGSGASPEQYF.

This clonotype came up many times. The V and J genes are TRBV18 and TRBJ1-1; D remains ambiguous. Germline V gene data show CDR1 as KGHSH and CDR2 as LQKENI. The V end was cut by 8 bases, the J end by 0 bases, with 16 bases between. CDR3 length: 15 residues. CDR3 in amino acids: CASTSGGEMNTEAFF. The CDR3 region has the DNA TGTGCCAGCACATCCGGCGGGGAAATGAACACTGAAGCTTTCTTT.

The table lists this clonotype with many counts. This rearrangement joins TRBV6-1 to TRBJ1-6; D is unresolved. V lost 4 bases and J 10 bases, leaving 14 bases between the germline ends. The CDR3 length is 14 residues. CDR1 and CDR2 (germline): MNHNS, SASEGT. The CDR3 nucleotides read TGTGCCAGCAGTGCGGACCTACCAAGCTCACCCCTCCACTTT. Protein product: CASSADLPSSPLHF.

This clonotype came up a few times. J is TRBJ2-5 and V is TRBV28, with TRBD2 matching over 8 bases. This CDR3 contains 14 residues. Germline V gene sequence: CDR1 MDHEN, CDR2 SYDVKM. The V segment lost 3 bases and the J segment 6 bases; nucleotides outside the gene matches: 6. In DNA, the CDR3 is TGTGCCAGCAGTTTGGTCGGGAGGGAAAAGACCCAGTACTTC. Encoded protein: CASSLVGREKTQYF.

This clonotype was picked up many times. The chain links TRBV19 to TRBJ1-2; D is undetermined. The CDR3 loop spans 15 amino acids. Trimming stripped 3 bases from V and 6 bases from J, with 17 bases between. The V gene's germline CDR1 is LNHDA and CDR2 SQIVND (reference sequence). The DNA for the CDR3 is TGTGCCAGTAGTATGGCACCCGCGGGTCCCGATGGCTACACCTTC. It translates to CASSMAPAGPDGYTF.

This clonotype was found many times. The V call is TRBV5-1, the J call TRBJ2-7; D not certain. CDR1 is SGHRS and CDR2 is YFSETQ in the germline V gene. The ends were cut back, 0 bases at V and 0 bases at J, with 10 bases in the middle. This CDR3 spans 15 amino acids. DNA for the CDR3: TGCGCCAGCAGCTTGGAAGCGCTCAGCTCCTACGAGCAGTACTTC. This encodes CASSLEALSSYEQYF.

The table lists this clonotype with many counts. The rearrangement joins TRBV19 to TRBJ2-7; no clear D gene. V was shortened by 6 bases and J by 3 bases, with 9 bases between the two germline ends. Germline V gives CDR1 LNHDA, CDR2 SQIVND (reference sequence). CDR3 length equals 12 residues. CDR3 region: CASRGPRYEQYF. Here the CDR3 DNA reads TGTGCCAGTAGGGGCCCACGCTACGAGCAGTACTTC.

This clonotype was observed at least ten times. V usage is TRBV19 and J usage is TRBJ2-7; TRBD1 matches 7 bases. V gave up 5 bases and J gave up 2 bases; unmatched junction bases: 9. Germline V CDR1 and CDR2: LNHDA, SQIVND (reference sequence). The CDR3 length is 15 residues. The CDR3 bases are TGTGCCAGTAGTGCCACAGGGGCGGCAGCCTACGAGCAGTACTTC. Translation gives CASSATGAAAYEQYF.